The sequence of this T cell receptor beta chain was determined in a study of tumor-infiltrating lymphocytes in primary liver carcinoma. Overall study context: There were tumors of stage T1-T3 N0M0, each 4.2 to 10 cm across. Samples gave roughly 3.65 to 7.13 million productive TCRbeta reads, similar across tissue types.

Study-wide findings and caveats: The top-250-clone fraction was significantly higher in tumors than in blood (p = 0.039).

TCR beta cDNA was made from roughly 450 ng total RNA with a constant-region primer. Investigators got TCR beta libraries out of three nested multiplex PCR rounds, done with slightly modified ARM-PCR. Running around 10 cycles apiece, the first two PCR rounds relied on TRBV1-TRBV30 forward primers together with a C-beta reverse primer. TCRdb ran MiXCR on the multiplex PCR reads and lists one entry per CDR3 protein. This table has under 45,000 distinct CDR3 sequences, roughly 69% appearing once. This CDR3 has 15 residues. Per germline, CDR1 SQVTM and CDR2 ANQGSEA. As concerns this clonotype: Antigen unknown. Mismatch with germline at one junction end may stem from a read error.

Co-extraction yielded RNA and DNA from 20-30 mg of unsorted bulk tissue. This receptor was taken from a man aged 35-49 years with primary liver carcinoma and hepatitis B virus infection. The sequenced sample was liver tumor tissue from sampling region 4. Indicated subset: tumor region T4, right-lateral pole. The chain uses TRBV29-1 and TRBJ2-5, with 10 nucleotides matching TRBD2. CDR3 residues: CSVSLLAGKGGTQYF. CDR3 DNA sequence: TGCAGTGTTTCCTTACTAGCGGGAAAGGGAGGGACCCAATACTTC.